This section outlines one TCR beta chain sequence together with its context. This record belongs to a study of blood T cell repertoires in COVID-19. The method was immunoSEQ multiplex PCR; TCRdb's version includes in-frame clones alone and lacks a portion of them. The sample records some 270,000 clones, about 85% being singletons. J gave up 7 bases and V 4 bases, and 3 bases lay outside the gene matches. Germline V gives CDR1 SGHDT, CDR2 YYEEEE. This CDR3 has 12 residues. Sequenced material: peripheral blood. The clonotype was recovered from a human donor with COVID-19, enrolled during active disease. The donor label of this sample is uncertain. This chain links TRBV5-6 with TRBJ2-7; 9 bases map to TRBD1. The CDR3 region is CASSLTGGEQYF. The DNA of the CDR3 is TGTGCCAGCAGCCTGACAGGGGGAGAGCAGTACTTC.